This TCR beta chain derives from a study of beta chain features in type 1 diabetes. General study results and limits: People with Type 1 diabetes carried modestly yet significantly shorter TCRB CDR3s in all four CD4+ subsets. Compared to healthy donors, patients appeared to have naive, central memory and Treg TCRB repertoires that were more alike.

Stem cell-like memory, regulatory, central memory and naive CD4+ cells were sorted via CD45RO/CCR7/CD25/CD127/CD95/CD27. The sequenced template was cDNA made from the entire isolated RNA. Data came from immunoSEQ multiplex PCR; TCRdb stores just in-frame clones and leaves some out. The table includes 250,000 to 300,000 clones, 13% to 15% detected once. CDR3 length: 16 amino acids. Looked up from germline, CDR1 is MNHNY and CDR2 is SVGAGI (reference sequence). V gave up 6 bases and J gave up 6 bases, with 20 bases separating them. This clone has only a few counts. Its cognate antigen is unknown. Sample: naive CD4+ T cells from blood. The V and J genes are TRBV6-6 and TRBJ1-4; D possibly corresponds to TRBD1 (5 bases). This sequence was found in a young man with type 1 diabetes. The CDR3 protein is CASRHKRQNLDEKLFF. CDR3 nucleotide sequence: TGTGCCAGCAGACATAAACGACAGAATTTAGATGAAAAACTGTTTTTT.